The 4 T cell receptor beta chains reported below all come from one sample, sequenced in a study of T cell repertoires in cytomegalovirus infection. Their antigens are not known. Using its own MiXCR run on the reads, TCRdb lists one record per CDR3 protein. The sample holds about 900,000 distinct CDR3 sequences, under 40% seen once. Sample: cultured CD8+ T cells from PBMCs, taken from culture after CMV antigen stimulation. Receptor source: a human donor in good health (CMV status not recorded). Some clones in this sample may be carry-over from other donors' samples.

This clonotype was seen only once. The rearrangement links TRBV19 to TRBJ2-3; TRBD1 aligns across 9 bases. J lost 3 bases, V lost 1 base, and 5 bases had no gene match. Germline V gene lookup returns CDR1 LNHDA and CDR2 SQIVND (reference sequence). The CDR3 runs to 16 residues. The CDR3 spells CASSIGQGEETDTQYF. In DNA form, the CDR3 reads TGTGCCAGTAGTATAGGACAGGGGGAAGAAACAGATACGCAGTATTTT.

The chain links TRBV6-6 to TRBJ2-7, with TRBD1 matching over 7 bases. The CDR3 loop spans 11 amino acids. J gave up 6 bases and V 10 bases, and 6 bases lay outside the gene matches. CDR1 and CDR2 from the germline V gene are MNHNY and SVGAGI (reference sequence). DNA of the CDR3: TGTGCCACCACAGACAGGGCCGAGCAGTACGTC. It codes for CATTDRAEQYV.

This clonotype was found a few times. V is TRBV2 and J is TRBJ2-3, with TRBD2 matching over 9 bases. V lost 7 bases, J lost 6 bases, and 8 bases stayed unmatched. CDR3 length: 14 amino acids. CDR1 and CDR2 from the germline V gene are SNHLY and FYNNEI. DNA for the CDR3: TGTGCCAGCAAAATTAGCGGGGGACCGGATACGCAGTATTTT. Its protein is CASKISGGPDTQYF.

This clonotype was found many times. The chain recombines TRBV7-6 with TRBJ2-1, with 12 bases matching TRBD2. This CDR3 spans 17 amino acids. CDR1 is SGHVS, CDR2 FNYEAQ, per germline. The V gene end was trimmed by 5 bases and the J gene end by 4 bases; junction bases not matched to a gene: 9. The CDR3 sequence is CASSLFTSGGPYNEQFF. The CDR3 DNA reads as TGTGCCAGCAGCCTATTTACTAGCGGGGGGCCTTACAATGAGCAGTTCTTC.